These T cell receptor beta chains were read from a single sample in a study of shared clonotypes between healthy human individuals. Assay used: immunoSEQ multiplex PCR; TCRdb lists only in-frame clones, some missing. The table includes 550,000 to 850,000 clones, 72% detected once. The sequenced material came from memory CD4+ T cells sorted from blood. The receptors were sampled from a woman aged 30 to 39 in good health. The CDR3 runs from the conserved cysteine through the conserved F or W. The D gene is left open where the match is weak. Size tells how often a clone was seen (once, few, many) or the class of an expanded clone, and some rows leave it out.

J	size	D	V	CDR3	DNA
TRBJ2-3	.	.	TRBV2	CASSEQGAEEGQYF	TGTGCCAGCAGTGAACAGGGTGCCGAGGAGGGGCAGTATTTT
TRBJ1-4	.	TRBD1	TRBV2	CASRGNRGANEKLFF	TGTGCCAGCAGGGGGAACAGGGGAGCTAATGAAAAACTGTTTTTT
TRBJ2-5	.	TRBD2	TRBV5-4	CASSVAGGPGETQYF	TGTGCCAGCAGCGTAGCGGGAGGGCCTGGTGAGACCCAGTACTTC
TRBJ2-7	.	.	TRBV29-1	CSVDEQEMGEQYF	TGCAGCGTTGACGAGCAGGAGATGGGCGAGCAGTACTTC
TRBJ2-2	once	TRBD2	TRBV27	CASRPLAGGLTGELFF	TGTGCCAGCAGGCCACTAGCGGGAGGGTTAACCGGGGAGCTGTTTTTT
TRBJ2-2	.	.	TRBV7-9	CASSFLRGTGELFF	TGTGCCAGCAGCTTTTTAAGGGGAACCGGGGAGCTGTTTTTT
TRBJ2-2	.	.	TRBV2	CASRGTGELFF	TGTGCCAGCAGAGGGACAGGGGAGCTGTTTTTT
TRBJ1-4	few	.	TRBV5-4	CASSFGGGPGEKLFF	TGTGCCAGCAGCTTCGGAGGAGGGCCCGGTGAAAAACTGTTTTTT
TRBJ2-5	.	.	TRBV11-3	CASSLLTAKETQYF	TGTGCCAGCAGCTTATTGACAGCGAAAGAGACCCAGTACTTC
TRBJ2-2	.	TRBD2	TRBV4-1	CASGRLAGSNTGELFF	TGCGCCAGCGGCAGACTAGCGGGTTCGAACACCGGGGAGCTGTTTTTT
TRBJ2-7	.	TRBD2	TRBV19	CASSIKREGSYEQYF	TGTGCCAGTAGTATTAAGCGGGAGGGCTCCTACGAGCAGTACTTC
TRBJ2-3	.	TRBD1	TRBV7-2	CASQGTGYSTDTQYF	TGTGCCAGTCAGGGGACAGGGTATAGCACAGATACGCAGTATTTT
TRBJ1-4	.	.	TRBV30	CAWSDRQQNEKLFF	TGTGCCTGGAGTGATCGACAGCAAAATGAAAAACTGTTTTTT
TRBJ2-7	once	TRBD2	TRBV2	CASTQRGGGSHYEQYF	TGTGCCAGCACCCAAAGAGGTGGCGGGAGCCACTACGAGCAGTACTTC
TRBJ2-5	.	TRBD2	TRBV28	CASSLASGRGETQYF	TGTGCCAGCAGTTTAGCTAGCGGGAGGGGGGAGACCCAGTACTTC